These 19 T cell receptor beta chains were all obtained from the same sample, sequenced in a study of CD8 T cells in Susac syndrome. RNA in amounts of roughly 0.5 to 1 ug was reverse transcribed with random hexamers. Each CDR3 protein is one row after TCRdb ran MiXCR on the immunoSEQ multiplex PCR reads. The sample gives about 300,000 distinct CDR3 sequences, roughly nine tenths of which show up once; about 0.07% is in the top ten. Material for sequencing was CD4+ T cells from PBMCs. The receptors were sampled from a human donor with multiple sclerosis.

The chain links TRBV18 to TRBJ2-7; TRBD1 aligns across 7 bases. This CDR3 region has 12 residues. Germline assignment: CDR1 KGHSH and CDR2 LQKENI. J lost 6 bases, V lost 4 bases, and 3 bases had no gene match. This CDR3 reads CASSHDRAEQYF. The CDR3 coding sequence is TGTGCCAGCTCACACGACAGGGCCGAGCAGTACTTC. Supplemented by reference TRBV18 and TRBJ2-7, the full variable domain reads NAGVMQNPRHLVRRRGQEARLRCSPMKGHSHVYWYRQLPEEGLKFMVYLQKENIIDESGMPKERFSAEFPKEGPSILRIQQVVRGDSAAYFCASSHDRAEQYFGPGTRLTVT.

The chain links TRBV29-1 to TRBJ2-2; maybe TRBD1 (5 bases). The CDR3 is 14 amino acids. Trimming took off 4 bases at V and 5 bases at J, with 14 bases between the two ends. Per the germline V gene, CDR1 is SQVTM and CDR2 is ANQGSEA. This CDR3 is CSVGAGRRTGELFF. As DNA, the CDR3 is TGCAGCGTTGGCGCAGGGCGAAGGACCGGGGAGCTGTTTTTT.

This chain links TRBV19 with TRBJ1-2; maybe TRBD1 (6 bases). V dropped 4 bases and J dropped 3 bases, with 12 bases sitting between them. Germline V gene sequence: CDR1 LNHDA, CDR2 SQIVND (reference sequence). This CDR3 comprises 14 residues. The CDR3 loop reads CASSTGASDYGYTF. CDR3 nucleotides: TGTGCCAGTAGTACAGGGGCTTCAGACTATGGCTACACCTTC.

The rearrangement links TRBV29-1 to TRBJ1-5; D unresolved. CDR1 SQVTM and CDR2 ANQGSEA come from the germline V gene. The V end lost 6 bases, the J end lost 0 bases, and 9 bases lay between the germline ends. The CDR3 runs 13 residues. This CDR3 reads CSVGQDSNQPQHF. The CDR3 DNA sequence: TGCAGCGTAGGTCAAGATAGCAATCAGCCCCAGCATTTT.

The count of this clonotype is one. The V and J genes are TRBV20-1 and TRBJ1-2; D call uncertain. Trimming removed 0 bases at V and 7 bases at J, with 18 bases between. Germline CDR1 and CDR2: DFQATT and SNEGSKA (reference sequence). CDR3 length: 15 amino acids. The CDR3 spells CSARDEGSPRLGYTF. CDR3 coding DNA: TGCAGTGCTAGAGATGAAGGCAGTCCCCGCCTTGGCTACACCTTC.

The chain links TRBV21-1 to TRBJ2-7; the table's D call, TRBD1, has no DNA check behind it. TRBV21-1 is a recognized pseudogene. This CDR3 spans 16 amino acids. CDR3 loop: CASSKAGQPRTYEQYF. The CDR3 DNA reads as TGTGCCAGCAGCAAAGCAGGACAGCCTCGTACCTACGAGCAGTACTTC.

V and J are TRBV20-1 and TRBJ2-3, with D maybe TRBD2 (6 bases). The germline CDR1 and CDR2 sequences are DFQATT and SNEGSKA (reference sequence). This CDR3 is built from 17 residues. Deletions cut 6 bases from V and 0 bases from J, with 22 bases between. The CDR3, as DNA: TGCAGTGCGCCGATTCCCCTAGCGAACCCTAGCACAGATACGCAGTATTTT. Translating it yields CSAPIPLANPSTDTQYF.

This clonotype was found once. The chain recombines TRBV30 with TRBJ2-7; tentatively, D is TRBD2 (5 bases). The ends were cut back, 1 base at V and 2 bases at J, with 15 bases in the middle. Germline CDR1 GTSNPN, CDR2 SVGIG (reference sequence). The CDR3 extends over 15 amino acids. The CDR3 loop reads CAWSAGIAVAYEQYF. CDR3 DNA sequence: TGTGCCTGGAGTGCCGGGATCGCAGTCGCCTACGAGCAGTACTTC.

This clonotype appeared a single time. The chain is built from TRBV15 and TRBJ1-2, with 7 bases aligning to TRBD1. CDR3 length equals 17 residues. CDR1 LNHNV and CDR2 YYDKDF come from the germline V gene (reference sequence). Losses at the gene ends were 1 base for V and 7 bases for J; bases not matched to a gene: 15. CDR3 bases: TGTGCCACCAGCAGAGGGGTTGGGACAGAAGGTGTTCGTGGCTACACCTTC. Translation: CATSRGVGTEGVRGYTF.

Only a few counts were recorded for this clonotype. The V and J genes are TRBV25-1 and TRBJ2-7; D uncertain. This CDR3 contains 12 residues. CDR1 is MGHDK, CDR2 SYGVNS, per germline. The germline V and J ends were trimmed by 4 bases and 3 bases, with 7 bases remaining between them. CDR3 amino acids: CASSADRYEQYF. The CDR3 DNA is TGTGCCAGCAGTGCAGACCGCTACGAGCAGTACTTC.

The chain links TRBV29-1 to TRBJ2-1, with 9 bases fitting TRBD1. The CDR3 has 13 residues. V was pared by 7 bases and J by 5 bases, with 6 bases of the junction left unmatched. Germline CDR1 is SQVTM and CDR2 is ANQGSEA. The CDR3 DNA reads as TGCAGCGCTAGGACAGGGGTCCACAATGAGCAGTTCTTC. This translates into CSARTGVHNEQFF.

This chain uses TRBV11-2 with TRBJ2-2, with D possibly matching TRBD1 (5 bases). Trimming left V 2 bases short and J 7 bases short, with 14 bases between. CDR1 SGHAT and CDR2 FQNNGV come from the germline V gene. This CDR3 is built from 15 residues. The DNA of the CDR3 is TGTGCCAGCAGCTTACCTTCTACCCAGGGCGGGGAGCTGTTTTTT. It encodes CASSLPSTQGGELFF.

The chain has TRBV20-1 and TRBJ2-2; TRBD1 aligns across 9 bases. Unmatched junction bases numbered 7, after V lost 0 bases and J lost 8 bases. Germline V lookup: CDR1 DFQATT, CDR2 SNEGSKA (reference sequence). The length of the CDR3 is 15 residues. The CDR3 region has the DNA TGCAGTGCTAGAGATTCCGGGACAGGGATGGGGGAGCTGTTTTTT. Protein product: CSARDSGTGMGELFF.

This chain connects TRBV29-1 to TRBJ2-1; D tentatively reads TRBD1 or TRBD2 (5 bases each). Germline-derived CDR1 and CDR2 are SQVTM and ANQGSEA. This CDR3 is built from 13 residues. V was pared by 7 bases and J by 4 bases, with 14 bases between. In DNA, the CDR3 is TGCAGCGCCGACCGGGACGGATACAATGAGCAGTTCTTC. Its protein product is CSADRDGYNEQFF.

The chain links TRBV19 to TRBJ1-5; possible D gene TRBD1, 5 bases. The germline V gene encodes CDR1 LNHDA and CDR2 SQIVND (reference sequence). The CDR3 spans 17 residues. The V gene lost 5 bases and the J gene lost 6 bases, with 23 bases spanning the gap. The CDR3 DNA reads as TGTGCCAGTAGTCATCGGCTGGTCCGGGGCGCTAGTCAGCCCCAGCATTTT. As protein: CASSHRLVRGASQPQHF. Full variable domain (missing parts from reference TRBV19 and TRBJ1-5): DGGITQSPKYLFRKEGQNVTLSCEQNLNHDAMYWYRQDPGQGLRLIYYSQIVNDFQKGDIAEGYSVSREKKESFPLTVTSAQKNPTAFYLCASSHRLVRGASQPQHFGDGTRLSIL.

The rearrangement links TRBV27 to TRBJ1-5, with D perhaps matching TRBD1 (6 bases). V shed 6 bases and J shed 0 bases, with 15 bases lying between them. This CDR3 is 16 amino acids long. Per germline, CDR1 MNHEY and CDR2 SMNVEV (reference sequence). CDR3 sequence reads: CASSPGTKGSNQPQHF. The CDR3 region has the DNA TGTGCCAGCAGCCCCGGGACAAAGGGTAGCAATCAGCCCCAGCATTTT.

The chain couples TRBV4-1 to TRBJ2-3; TRBD2 matches at 7 bases. The CDR3 consists of 16 residues. From germline, CDR1 is MGHRA and CDR2 YSYEKL. With V trimmed by 2 bases and J by 4 bases, 9 bases remained unmatched. In nucleotides, the CDR3 is TGCGCCAGCAGCCAACTACTAGCGCAGACGGCAGATACGCAGTATTTT. Protein: CASSQLLAQTADTQYF.

CDR3 sequence: CASTGGNQPQHF. The CDR3 region has the DNA TGTGCCAGCACCGGGGGGAATCAGCCCCAGCATTTT. The rearrangement joins TRBV28 to TRBJ1-5, with TRBD1 as a possible D gene (5 bases). This CDR3 has 12 residues. The germline V and J ends were trimmed by 7 bases and 4 bases, with 8 bases remaining between them. Looked up from germline, CDR1 is MDHEN and CDR2 is SYDVKM.

The V call is TRBV2, the J call TRBJ2-1; TRBD2 agrees at 13 bases. CDR1 SNHLY and CDR2 FYNNEI come from the germline V gene. The CDR3 spans 13 residues. Trimming took 11 bases from V and 4 from J; bases not matched to a gene: 2. The CDR3, as DNA: TGTGCCGGGGGACTAGCGGGGTACAATGAGCAGTTCTTC. This sequence encodes CAGGLAGYNEQFF.